This TCR beta chain comes out of a study of T cell repertoires in cytomegalovirus infection. Study summary: In public TCR beta signatures, there were indications of both CMV infection and matching HLA type.

The V end lost 4 bases, the J end lost 4 bases, and 11 bases lay between the germline ends. The germline CDR1 and CDR2 sequences are SGHTA and FQGTGA. The CDR3 extends over 13 amino acids. This clonotype came up a few times. Antigen: not known. Findings and limits, study-wide: Summed frequency of shared TCR beta families picked out CMV carriers who also had the relevant HLA.

TCRdb redid the calling of the reads with MiXCR, one entry per CDR3 protein. The data show 450,000 to 600,000 distinct CDR3 sequences, about 42% seen once. Source: cultured PBMCs, taken from culture after CMV antigen stimulation. This clonotype originated in a human donor in good health (CMV status not recorded). Some clones in this sample may be carry-over from other donors' samples. The gene calls are TRBV7-3 and TRBJ2-7, with D possibly being TRBD1 (7 bases). The CDR3 DNA is TGTGCCAGCAGCTCCAGGGGGAGGTACGAGCAGTACTTC. Its translation: CASSSRGRYEQYF.